Presented here are 5 T cell receptor beta chains from one specimen sequenced in a study of response to subunit inactivated influenza vaccine. TCRdb independently ran MiXCR on the RT-PCR reads; one entry per CDR3 protein. This sample has 700,000 to 900,000 distinct CDR3 sequences, with roughly 20% found just once. Sample: PBMCs from blood, taken less than 6 days after vaccination. All receptors come from a man in his forties or fifties who received an inactivated influenza vaccine.

The rearrangement joins TRBV12-3 or TRBV12-4 to TRBJ2-2; D is unresolved. This CDR3 is built from 13 residues. Trimming took off 3 bases at V and 3 bases at J, with 5 bases between the two ends. As DNA, the CDR3 is TGTGCCAGCAGTTTCATAGACACCGGGGAGCTGTTTTTT. Its protein product is CASSFIDTGELFF.

This chain connects TRBV4-3 to TRBJ1-4; TRBD1 might be the D (6 bases). With 1 base removed from V and 12 bases from J, the gap between germline ends came to 27 bases. Germline values: CDR1 LGHNA, CDR2 YSLEER. The CDR3 covers 18 residues. The CDR3 DNA follows: TGCGCCAGCAGCCAAGGCATCTTCACCCCCCAGGGGACGCTGGAACTGTTTTTT. The encoded protein is CASSQGIFTPQGTLELFF.

The CDR3 coding sequence is TGCAGTGCTAGAGATTTCGAGCAGTACTTC. This sequence encodes CSARDFEQYF. J is TRBJ2-7 and V is TRBV20-1; D is uncertain. CDR1 and CDR2 from the germline V gene are DFQATT and SNEGSKA (reference sequence). This CDR3 region has 10 residues. Trimming shortened V by 0 bases and J by 6 bases, and 3 bases separated the two germline ends.

This clonotype has a count of ten or more. The chain carries TRBV28 and TRBJ2-5; D is perhaps TRBD1 (6 bases). The length of the CDR3 is 14 residues. Trimming stripped 3 bases from V and 2 bases from J, with 10 bases between. CDR1 is MDHEN and CDR2 is SYDVKM in the germline V gene. CDR3 coding DNA: TGTGCCAGCAGTTTTTTGGGACAACAAGAGACCCAGTACTTC. Amino acid sequence: CASSFLGQQETQYF. Full variable domain (remainder filled in from reference TRBV28 and TRBJ2-5): DVKVTQSSRYLVKRTGEKVFLECVQDMDHENMFWYRQDPGLGLRLIYFSYDVKMKEKGDIPEGYSVSREKKERFSLILESASTNQTSMYLCASSFLGQQETQYFGPGTRLLVL.

This clonotype has a handful of counts. V is TRBV27 and J is TRBJ2-5; 10 nucleotides match TRBD2. After removal of 7 bases from V and 4 bases from J, the junction contained 9 bases not matched to a gene. This CDR3 is built from 15 residues. The V gene's germline CDR1 is MNHEY and CDR2 SMNVEV (reference sequence). CDR3 sequence: CASNLAGVGRETQYF. In nucleotides, the CDR3 is TGTGCCAGCAATCTAGCGGGAGTCGGAAGAGAGACCCAGTACTTC.